What follows are 17 T cell receptor beta chains derived from one specimen sequenced in a study of T-cell memory formation after mild COVID-19. Via MiXCR, TCRdb re-called the 5' RACE reads, giving one row per CDR3 protein. The sample shows about 610,000 distinct CDR3 sequences, 15% to 20% of them seen only once. Sequenced material: PBMCs or a T cell subset sorted from them (not recorded which). Receptors were obtained from an adult woman who had mild COVID-19 (a few samples of this study predate the infection). Cell type and time point are not known.

The gene calls are TRBV7-9 and TRBJ1-3; TRBD1 agrees at 7 bases. The germline gives CDR1 SEHNR, CDR2 FQNEAQ (reference sequence). Germline trimming cut 2 bases from V and 0 bases from J; bases unmatched to any gene: 4. CDR3 size: 16 residues. CDR3 nucleotide sequence: TGTGCCAGCAGCTTACTGGGACAGAGCTCTGGAAACACCATATATTTT. Its protein is CASSLLGQSSGNTIYF.

This rearrangement joins TRBV7-9 to TRBJ1-2, with 7 nucleotides matching TRBD1. The CDR3 runs 13 residues. From germline, CDR1 is SEHNR and CDR2 FQNEAQ (reference sequence). V lost 5 bases and J lost 5; bases outside the gene matches: 5. The CDR3 coding sequence is TGTGCCAGCAGCGCCAGGGACAGTTATGGCTACACCTTC. As protein: CASSARDSYGYTF.

The sample holds a few counts of this clonotype. The chain combines TRBV7-9 with TRBJ1-1, with 7 bases aligning to TRBD1. V dropped 2 bases and J dropped 11; count of bases not matched to a gene: 8. The germline gives CDR1 SEHNR, CDR2 FQNEAQ (reference sequence). This CDR3 is 13 amino acids long. The CDR3 is CASSLLRTGWAFF. The CDR3, as DNA: TGTGCCAGCAGCTTACTTAGGACAGGCTGGGCTTTCTTT. Using reference TRBV7-9 and TRBJ1-1 for the parts outside the CDR3, the full variable domain is DTGVSQNPRHKITKRGQNVTFRCDPISEHNRLYWYRQTLGQGPEFLTYFQNEAQLEKSRLLSDRFSAERPKGSFSTLEIQRTEQGDSAMYLCASSLLRTGWAFFGQGTRLTVV.

The chain recombines TRBV28 with TRBJ2-1; 12 bases agree with TRBD2. Per germline, CDR1 MDHEN and CDR2 SYDVKM. Trimming took 7 bases from V and 6 from J; bases not matched to a gene: 7. The CDR3 is made up of 15 amino acids. The CDR3 reads CASNPRLAGVNEQFF. In nucleotides, the CDR3 is TGTGCCAGCAATCCCCGACTAGCGGGAGTCAATGAGCAGTTCTTC.

This clonotype has a handful of counts. The CDR3 nucleotides read TGCGCCAGCGGGGACAGGCTTAACTCCTACGAGCAGTACTTC. This sequence encodes CASGDRLNSYEQYF. J is TRBJ2-7 and V is TRBV5-1; TRBD1 matches at 8 bases. Germline CDR1 is SGHRS and CDR2 is YFSETQ. Trimming took 7 bases from V and 0 from J; bases not matched to a gene: 6. The CDR3 covers 14 residues.

This CDR3 reads CASSFGGRDTQYF. The CDR3 nucleotides read TGTGCCAGCAGTTTTGGCGGGAGAGATACGCAGTATTTT. The chain combines TRBV12-3 or TRBV12-4 with TRBJ2-3; TRBD2 agrees at 7 bases. This CDR3 spans 13 amino acids. V was clipped by 3 bases and J by 5 bases; unmatched bases: 2.

V gene TRBV25-1 combines with J gene TRBJ2-2; D not resolved. CDR3 length: 15 amino acids. The V gene lost 1 base and the J gene lost 1 base, with 7 bases spanning the gap. Germline V gene data show CDR1 as MGHDK and CDR2 as SYGVNS. The CDR3 loop reads CASSEFRVNTGELFF. The CDR3 DNA sequence: TGTGCCAGCAGTGAATTTCGGGTGAACACCGGGGAGCTGTTTTTT. The entire variable domain, with the rest obtained from reference TRBV25-1 and TRBJ2-2, is as follows: EADIYQTPRYLVIGTGKKITLECSQTMGHDKMYWYQQDPGMELHLIHYSYGVNSTEKGDLSSESTVSRIRTEHFPLTLESARPSHTSQYLCASSEFRVNTGELFFGEGSRLTVL.

With respect to this clonotype: At one of its ends the junction is not consistent with the germline gene, which may arise from a read error. The CDR3 bases are TGCATCGTTGCCCGTGGGACAGGCTCCTACGAGCAGTACTTC. Its protein is CIVARGTGSYEQYF. This chain joins TRBV29-1 and TRBJ2-7; 8 nucleotides agree with TRBD1. The germline V gene has CDR1 SQVTM and CDR2 ANQGSEA. The CDR3 is 14 residues long.

This chain joins TRBV6-5 and TRBJ2-7, with 8 bases lining up with TRBD1. Germline trimming cut 0 bases from V and 4 bases from J; bases unmatched to any gene: 11. Germline V CDR1 and CDR2: MNHEY, SVGAGI. The CDR3 has 17 amino acids. For the CDR3, the DNA is TGTGCCAGCAGTTACTCGATTGGGACAGGCCACACTTACGAGCAGTACTTC. Translated: CASSYSIGTGHTYEQYF.

This chain uses TRBV6-5 with TRBJ1-1, with 10 bases matching TRBD1. V dropped 7 bases and J dropped 1; count of bases not matched to a gene: 3. This CDR3 has 14 amino acids. Germline V CDR1 and CDR2: MNHEY, SVGAGI. Here the CDR3 reads CASTWDRGNTEAFF. The CDR3 DNA follows: TGTGCCAGCACCTGGGACAGGGGGAACACTGAAGCTTTCTTT.

The chain uses TRBV6-1 and TRBJ2-2, with TRBD2 identical over 8 bases. CDR3 length: 16 residues. V shed 2 bases, J shed 1 base, and the junction held 3 bases outside the gene matches. Germline-derived CDR1 and CDR2 are MNHNS and SASEGT. The CDR3 bases are TGTGCCAGCAGTGAACAAGCGGGGGAGAACACCGGGGAGCTGTTTTTT. This sequence encodes CASSEQAGENTGELFF.

This clonotype was recorded a few times. This chain connects TRBV15 to TRBJ2-2, with 9 bases aligning to TRBD1. CDR3 size: 21 residues. The ends lost 0 bases at V and 0 bases at J; junction bases unmatched: 14. Germline V gene data show CDR1 as LNHNV and CDR2 as YYDKDF (reference sequence). The CDR3 here is CATSRDLPGQGSGPNTGELFF. The CDR3 DNA reads TGTGCCACCAGCAGAGATCTCCCGGGACAGGGATCGGGGCCGAACACCGGGGAGCTGTTTTTT.

The rearrangement joins TRBV4-3 to TRBJ2-2, with D maybe TRBD2 (5 bases). This CDR3 has 15 amino acids. The germline gives CDR1 LGHNA, CDR2 YSLEER. Trimming removed 0 bases at V and 3 bases at J, with 8 bases between. CDR3 sequence (DNA): TGCGCCAGCAGCCAAGATCGCGGGTACACCGGGGAGCTGTTTTTT. Protein sequence: CASSQDRGYTGELFF.

CDR3 sequence: CASGPPGQGASEQYF. In nucleotides, the CDR3 is TGTGCTAGTGGTCCTCCCGGACAGGGGGCTTCCGAGCAGTACTTC. The rearrangement uses TRBV12-5 and TRBJ2-7; 11 nucleotides match TRBD1. The CDR3 totals 15 residues. V lost 5 bases and J lost 6; bases outside the gene matches: 9. Germline CDR1 is LGHNT and CDR2 is FRNRAP.

This clonotype was seen more than once but under ten times. CDR3 in amino acids: CSARLGTGVEQYF. CDR3 sequence (DNA): TGCAGTGCTAGGCTGGGGACAGGGGTTGAGCAGTACTTC. This rearrangement joins TRBV20-1 to TRBJ2-7; TRBD1 matches at 10 bases. This CDR3 is 13 amino acids long. CDR1 and CDR2 from the germline V gene are DFQATT and SNEGSKA (reference sequence). The V gene end was trimmed by 3 bases and the J gene end by 7 bases; junction bases not matched to a gene: 6.

In regard to this clonotype: Without the conserved terminal phenylalanine or tryptophan, this CDR3 likely stems from a read error. This chain joins TRBV5-1 and TRBJ1-2; TRBD1 agrees at 8 bases. V lost 3 bases to trimming and J lost 8 bases; unmatched junction nucleotides: 3. In germline, CDR1 is SGHRS, CDR2 YFSETQ. This CDR3 comprises 12 residues. CDR3 nucleotides: TGCGCCAGCAGCTCGGACAGGGACGGCTACACCTTA. Protein product: CASSSDRDGYTL.

This clonotype was seen a few times. CDR3 in amino acids: CAVAGGYGYTF. The CDR3 nucleotides are TGTGCCGTGGCGGGGGGCTATGGCTACACCTTC. V usage is TRBV10-3 and J usage is TRBJ1-2, with D maybe TRBD1 (5 bases). The germline V gene has CDR1 ENHRY and CDR2 SYGVKD. V was trimmed by 11 bases and J by 4 bases, leaving 11 bases between them. The CDR3 covers 11 residues.